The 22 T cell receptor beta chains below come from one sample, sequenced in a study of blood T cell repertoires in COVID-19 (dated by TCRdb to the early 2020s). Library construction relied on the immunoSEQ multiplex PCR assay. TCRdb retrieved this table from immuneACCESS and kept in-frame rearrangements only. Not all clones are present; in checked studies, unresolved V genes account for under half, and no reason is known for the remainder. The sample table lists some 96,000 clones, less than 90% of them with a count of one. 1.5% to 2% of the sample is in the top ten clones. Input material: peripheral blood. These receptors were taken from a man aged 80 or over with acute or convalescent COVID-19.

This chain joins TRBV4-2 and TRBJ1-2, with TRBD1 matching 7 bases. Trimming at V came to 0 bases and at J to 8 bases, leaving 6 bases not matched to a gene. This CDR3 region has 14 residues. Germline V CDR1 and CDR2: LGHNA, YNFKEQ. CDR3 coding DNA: TGTGCCAGCAGCCAAGATCCAGGGGGAGGAGGCTACACCTTC. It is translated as CASSQDPGGGGYTF.

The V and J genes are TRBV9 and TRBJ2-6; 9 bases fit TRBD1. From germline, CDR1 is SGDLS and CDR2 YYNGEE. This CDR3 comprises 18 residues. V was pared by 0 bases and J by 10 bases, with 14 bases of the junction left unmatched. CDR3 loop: CASSVDVGGTGPLNVLTF. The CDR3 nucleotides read TGTGCCAGCAGCGTAGATGTTGGGGGGACAGGGCCCCTAAACGTCCTGACTTTC. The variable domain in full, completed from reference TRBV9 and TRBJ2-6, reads DSGVTQTPKHLITATGQRVTLRCSPRSGDLSVYWYQQSLDQGLQFLIQYYNGEERAKGNILERFSAQQFPDLHSELNLSSLELGDSALYFCASSVDVGGTGPLNVLTFGAGSRLTVL.

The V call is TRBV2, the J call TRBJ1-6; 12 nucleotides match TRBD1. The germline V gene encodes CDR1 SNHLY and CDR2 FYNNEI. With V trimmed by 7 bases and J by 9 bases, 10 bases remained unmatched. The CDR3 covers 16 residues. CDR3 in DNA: TGTGCCAGCACCGGGACAGGGGGCGCTGGGGGTTCACCCCTCCACTTT. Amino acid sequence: CASTGTGGAGGSPLHF.

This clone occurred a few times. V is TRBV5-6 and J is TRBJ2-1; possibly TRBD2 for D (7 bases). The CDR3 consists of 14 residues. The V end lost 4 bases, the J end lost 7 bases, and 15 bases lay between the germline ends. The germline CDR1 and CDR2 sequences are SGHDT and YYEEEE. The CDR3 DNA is TGTGCCAGCAGCCTAAAGGGGAGGGGGAATGAGCAGTTCTTC. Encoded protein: CASSLKGRGNEQFF.

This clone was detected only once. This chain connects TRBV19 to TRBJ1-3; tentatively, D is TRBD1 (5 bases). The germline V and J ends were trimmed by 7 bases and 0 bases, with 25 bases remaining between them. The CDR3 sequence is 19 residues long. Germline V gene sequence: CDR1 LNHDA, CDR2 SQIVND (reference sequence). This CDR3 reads CASTSTRGGPRSSGNTIYF. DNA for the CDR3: TGTGCCAGTACCTCCACTCGGGGGGGACCCCGGAGCTCTGGAAACACCATATATTTT.

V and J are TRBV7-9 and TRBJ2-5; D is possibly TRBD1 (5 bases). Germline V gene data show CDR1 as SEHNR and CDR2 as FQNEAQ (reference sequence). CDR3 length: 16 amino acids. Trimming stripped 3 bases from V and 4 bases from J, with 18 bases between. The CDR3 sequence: CASSFLERGIRETQYF. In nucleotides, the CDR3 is TGTGCCAGCAGCTTCTTGGAAAGGGGAATCCGAGAGACCCAGTACTTC.

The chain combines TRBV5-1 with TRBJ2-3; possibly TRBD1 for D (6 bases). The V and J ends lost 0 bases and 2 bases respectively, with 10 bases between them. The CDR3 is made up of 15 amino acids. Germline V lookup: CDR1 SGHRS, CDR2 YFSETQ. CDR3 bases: TGCGCCAGCAGCTTGGGCGGACAGAACACAGATACGCAGTATTTT. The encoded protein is CASSLGGQNTDTQYF. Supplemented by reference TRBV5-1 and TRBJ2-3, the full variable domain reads KAGVTQTPRYLIKTRGQQVTLSCSPISGHRSVSWYQQTPGQGLQFLFEYFSETQRNKGNFPGRFSGRQFSNSRSEMNVSTLELGDSALYLCASSLGGQNTDTQYFGPGTRLTVL.

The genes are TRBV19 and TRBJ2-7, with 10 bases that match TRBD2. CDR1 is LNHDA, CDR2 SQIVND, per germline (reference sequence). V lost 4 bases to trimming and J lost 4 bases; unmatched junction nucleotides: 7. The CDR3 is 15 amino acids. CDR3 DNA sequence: TGTGCCAGTAGTACAAGACTAGCGGGTAAATACGAGCAGTACTTC. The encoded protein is CASSTRLAGKYEQYF.

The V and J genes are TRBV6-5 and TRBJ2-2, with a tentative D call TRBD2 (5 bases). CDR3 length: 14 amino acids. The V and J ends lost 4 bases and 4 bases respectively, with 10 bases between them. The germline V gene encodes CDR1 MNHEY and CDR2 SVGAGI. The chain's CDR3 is CASSSPGTTGELFF. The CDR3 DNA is TGTGCCAGCAGTTCGCCGGGAACCACCGGGGAGCTGTTTTTT.

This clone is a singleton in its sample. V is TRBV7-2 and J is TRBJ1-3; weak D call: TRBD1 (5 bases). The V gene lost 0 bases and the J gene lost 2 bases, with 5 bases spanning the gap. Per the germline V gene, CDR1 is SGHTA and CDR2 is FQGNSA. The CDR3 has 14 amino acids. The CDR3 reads CASSLAGAGNTIYF. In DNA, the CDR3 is TGTGCCAGCAGCTTAGCAGGGGCTGGAAACACCATATATTTT.

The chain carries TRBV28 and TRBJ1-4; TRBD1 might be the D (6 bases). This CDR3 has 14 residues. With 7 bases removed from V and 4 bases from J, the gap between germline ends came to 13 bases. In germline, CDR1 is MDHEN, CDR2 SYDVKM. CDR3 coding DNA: TGTGCCAGCACCCTCGTACAGGGTAATGAAAAACTGTTTTTT. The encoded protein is CASTLVQGNEKLFF.

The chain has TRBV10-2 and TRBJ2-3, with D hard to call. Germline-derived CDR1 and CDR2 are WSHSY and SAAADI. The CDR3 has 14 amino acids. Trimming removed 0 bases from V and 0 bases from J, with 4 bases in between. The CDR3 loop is CASSESLSTDTQYF. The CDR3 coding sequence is TGCGCCAGCAGTGAGTCACTTAGCACAGATACGCAGTATTTT.

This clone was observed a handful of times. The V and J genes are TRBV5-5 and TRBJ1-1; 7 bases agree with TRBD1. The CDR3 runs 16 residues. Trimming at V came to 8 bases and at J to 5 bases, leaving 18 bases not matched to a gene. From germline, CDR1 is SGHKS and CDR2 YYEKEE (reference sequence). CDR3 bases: TGTGCCAGTCTTACTCCCCGACAGGGTGGGGGAACTGAAGCTTTCTTT. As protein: CASLTPRQGGGTEAFF.

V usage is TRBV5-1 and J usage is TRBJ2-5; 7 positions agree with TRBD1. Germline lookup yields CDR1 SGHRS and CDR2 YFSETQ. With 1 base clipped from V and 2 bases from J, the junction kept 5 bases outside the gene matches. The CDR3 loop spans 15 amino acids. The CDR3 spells CASSLQRGPQETQYF. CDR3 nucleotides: TGCGCCAGCAGCTTGCAGAGGGGGCCTCAAGAGACCCAGTACTTC.

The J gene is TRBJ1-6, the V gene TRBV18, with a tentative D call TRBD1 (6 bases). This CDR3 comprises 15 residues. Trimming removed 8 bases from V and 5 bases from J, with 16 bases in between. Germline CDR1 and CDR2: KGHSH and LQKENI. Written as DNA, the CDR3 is TGTGCCAGCGCGCCAGCCGCAGGGGATAATTCACCCCTCCACTTT. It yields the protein CASAPAAGDNSPLHF.

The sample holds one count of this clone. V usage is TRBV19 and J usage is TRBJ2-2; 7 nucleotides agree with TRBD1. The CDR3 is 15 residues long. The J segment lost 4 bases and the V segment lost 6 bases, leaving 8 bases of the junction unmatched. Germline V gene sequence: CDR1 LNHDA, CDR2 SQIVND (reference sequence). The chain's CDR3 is CASRLDRAVTGELFF. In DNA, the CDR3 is TGTGCCAGTAGACTAGACAGGGCGGTCACCGGGGAGCTGTTTTTT.

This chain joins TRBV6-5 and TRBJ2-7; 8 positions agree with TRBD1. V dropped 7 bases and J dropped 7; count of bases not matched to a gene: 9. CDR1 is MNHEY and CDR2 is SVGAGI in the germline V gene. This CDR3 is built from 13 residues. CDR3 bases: TGTGCCAGCAAGAGGACAGGGCAGGGGGAGCAGTACTTC. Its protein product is CASKRTGQGEQYF.

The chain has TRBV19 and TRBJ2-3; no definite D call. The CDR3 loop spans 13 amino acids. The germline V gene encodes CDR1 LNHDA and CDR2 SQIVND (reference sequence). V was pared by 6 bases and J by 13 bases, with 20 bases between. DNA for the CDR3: TGTGCCAGTAGCCCCCGAACCTCCGTACAGAAGTATTTT. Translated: CASSPRTSVQKYF.

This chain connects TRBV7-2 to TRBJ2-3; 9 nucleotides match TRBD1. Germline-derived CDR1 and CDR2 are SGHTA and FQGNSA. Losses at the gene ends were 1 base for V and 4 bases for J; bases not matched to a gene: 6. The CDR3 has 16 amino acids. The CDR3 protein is CASSLGGTGPADTQYF. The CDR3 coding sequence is TGTGCCAGCAGCTTAGGCGGGACAGGGCCCGCAGATACGCAGTATTTT.

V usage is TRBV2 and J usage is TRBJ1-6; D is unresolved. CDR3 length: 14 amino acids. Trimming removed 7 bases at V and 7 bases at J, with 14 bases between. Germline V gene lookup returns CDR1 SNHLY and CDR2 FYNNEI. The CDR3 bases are TGTGCCAGCACTCGGAGAGGGATGAATTCACCCCTCCACTTT. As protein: CASTRRGMNSPLHF.

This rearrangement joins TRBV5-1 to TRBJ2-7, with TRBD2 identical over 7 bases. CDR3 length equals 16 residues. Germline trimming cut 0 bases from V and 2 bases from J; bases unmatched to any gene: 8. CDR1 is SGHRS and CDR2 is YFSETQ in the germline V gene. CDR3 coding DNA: TGCGCCAGCAGCTTGGGGGGAGGGGTACGGGCCTACGAGCAGTACTTC. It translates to CASSLGGGVRAYEQYF. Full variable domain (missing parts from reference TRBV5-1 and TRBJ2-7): KAGVTQTPRYLIKTRGQQVTLSCSPISGHRSVSWYQQTPGQGLQFLFEYFSETQRNKGNFPGRFSGRQFSNSRSEMNVSTLELGDSALYLCASSLGGGVRAYEQYFGPGTRLTVT.

CDR3 sequence: CASSLDYSSTDTQYF. Written as DNA, the CDR3 is TGTGCCAGCAGCTTAGACTACTCTAGCACAGATACGCAGTATTTT. The J gene is TRBJ2-3, the V gene TRBV5-4, with D maybe TRBD2 (5 bases). This CDR3 has 15 amino acids. Trimming removed 2 bases at V and 0 bases at J, with 10 bases between. Germline values: CDR1 SGHNT, CDR2 YYREEE (reference sequence).